These T cell receptor beta chains were read from a single sample in a study of cytomegalovirus exposure and HLA in healthy donors. Profiling relied on immunoSEQ multiplex PCR, and the TCRdb table lists in-frame clones only, not all of them. This sample has some 170,000 clones, with 65% to 80% found just once. Sequenced: PBMCs. These TCRs come from a man aged 18-30 years in good health and CMV-seropositive. The CDR3 runs from the conserved cysteine through the conserved F or W. D genes are given only for firm matches. Size is stated for part of the rows, as once, few or many counts, or as a class when the clone is expanded.

CASRLGTTAIGNTQYF TGTGCCAGCAGACTGGGGACTACAGCCATAGGGAATACGCAGTATTTT TRBJ2-3 medium-sized TRBD2 TRBV2
CASSPWGTSVDEQFF TGTGCCAGCAGCCCCTGGGGGACTAGCGTGGATGAGCAGTTCTTC TRBJ2-1 few TRBD2 TRBV9
CASSQGSGGAQETQYF TGTGCCAGCAGCCAGGGGAGCGGGGGGGCACAAGAGACCCAGTACTTC TRBJ2-5 . TRBD2 TRBV4-2
CASSELIPDTQYF TGTGCCAGCAGTGAGCTAATTCCAGATACGCAGTATTTT TRBJ2-3 . . TRBV6-6
CASSPGVGTGATGELFF TGTGCCAGCAGCCCGGGCGTGGGGACAGGGGCTACCGGGGAGCTGTTTTTT TRBJ2-2 few TRBD1 TRBV5-4
CASSAGEKLFF TGTGCCAGCAGTGCGGGTGAAAAACTGTTTTTT TRBJ1-4 . . TRBV6-1
CASSRGRGLDISYNEQFF TGTGCCAGCAGTCGAGGCAGGGGGTTGGATATCTCCTACAATGAGCAGTTCTTC TRBJ2-1 . TRBD1 TRBV25-1
CASSRTGVGLDGYTF TGTGCCAGCAGCAGGACAGGAGTCGGTTTGGATGGCTACACCTTC TRBJ1-2 . TRBD1 TRBV5-6
CAWSRPGTDGYTF TGTGCCTGGAGTAGGCCCGGGACAGATGGCTACACCTTC TRBJ1-2 . TRBD1 TRBV30
CATGTSGFQDTQYF TGTGCCACAGGGACTAGCGGGTTTCAAGATACGCAGTATTTT TRBJ2-3 . TRBD2 TRBV10-3
CAISESGTGTEAFF TGTGCCATCAGTGAGTCCGGTACGGGGACTGAAGCTTTCTTT TRBJ1-1 few . TRBV10-3
CASRGTDSGELFF TGTGCCAGCAGAGGGACAGACTCCGGGGAGCTGTTTTTT TRBJ2-2 . TRBD1 TRBV6-5
CASSTRPQGAYGGNTEAFF TGTGCCAGCAGCACACGACCGCAGGGGGCATACGGAGGGAACACTGAAGCTTTCTTT TRBJ1-1 . . TRBV21-1
CASSQRDSGNTIYF TGTGCCAGCAGCCAGAGGGACAGCGGAAACACCATATATTTT TRBJ1-3 . TRBD1 TRBV9
CASSPRGQRGYTF TGTGCCAGTAGTCCGAGGGGGCAGCGGGGCTACACCTTC TRBJ1-2 once TRBD1 TRBV19
CASTAVRETYANYGYTF TGTGCCAGCACCGCGGTGCGGGAAACCTACGCTAACTATGGCTACACCTTC TRBJ1-2 . . TRBV7-2
CASSYRRSGSTIYF TGCGCCAGCAGCTACAGAAGGTCTGGAAGCACCATATATTTT TRBJ1-3 . . TRBV4-1
CASSGGQGRQETQYF TGTGCCAGCAGCGGCGGACAGGGGCGGCAAGAGACCCAGTACTTC TRBJ2-5 . TRBD1 TRBV9
CASSDRGGPGELFF TGTGCCAGCAGCGACAGGGGTGGGCCCGGGGAGCTGTTTTTT TRBJ2-2 . TRBD1 TRBV27
CASSKPLPSRKNTEAFF TGTGCCAGTAGTAAACCCCTCCCAAGTAGAAAGAACACTGAAGCTTTCTTT TRBJ1-1 . . TRBV19
CASSSDREETQYF TGTGCCAGCAGCTCCGACAGGGAGGAGACCCAGTACTTC TRBJ2-5 . TRBD1 TRBV7-3
CASSADRNTEAFF TGTGCCAGCAGCGCGGACAGGAACACTGAAGCTTTCTTT TRBJ1-1 . . TRBV5-4
CSAGPPQHF TGCAGTGCTGGCCCGCCCCAGCATTTT TRBJ1-5 . . TRBV20-1
CASSLGAKAIYF TGTGCCAGCAGCTTAGGGGCAAAGGCCATATATTTT TRBJ1-3 . . TRBV7-2
CASSLGLAGGTDTQYF TGTGCCAGCAGCCTGGGGCTAGCGGGGGGCACAGATACGCAGTATTTT TRBJ2-3 . TRBD2 TRBV28
CAWSVWTGANVLTF TGTGCCTGGAGTGTATGGACAGGGGCCAACGTCCTGACTTTC TRBJ2-6 . . TRBV30
CASSEIAGGRNEQFF TGTGCCAGCAGTGAAATAGCGGGGGGGCGGAATGAGCAGTTCTTC TRBJ2-1 . TRBD2 TRBV6-1
CASQERSGTDTQYF TGCGCCAGCCAGGAGCGGTCCGGCACAGATACGCAGTATTTT TRBJ2-3 . . TRBV5-1
CAWSLRVVTEAFF TGTGCCTGGAGCCTCAGGGTAGTCACTGAAGCTTTCTTT TRBJ1-1 few . TRBV30
CASSKGQHWSEETQYF TGTGCCAGCAGTAAGGGACAACACTGGAGCGAAGAGACCCAGTACTTC TRBJ2-5 . . TRBV6-6
CASSFGQEDSNYGYTF TGTGCCAGCAGCTTTGGACAGGAAGATTCTAACTATGGCTACACCTTC TRBJ1-2 . TRBD1 TRBV7-6
CASSRDSGRETQYF TGTGCCAGCAGCCGAGATTCAGGGCGAGAGACCCAGTACTTC TRBJ2-5 few . TRBV7-2
CASSLGSGYEYGYTF TGTGCCAGCAGCTTAGGCTCAGGGTATGAGTATGGCTACACCTTC TRBJ1-2 . . TRBV7-9
CASSVGPGLANYGYTF TGTGCCAGCAGCGTAGGCCCAGGGCTCGCTAACTATGGCTACACCTTC TRBJ1-2 . . TRBV9
CASSPTGSGANVLTF TGTGCCAGCAGCCCGACAGGGTCTGGGGCCAACGTCCTGACTTTC TRBJ2-6 . TRBD1 TRBV7-2
CASSSTPSGGSDTQYF TGTGCCAGCAGCTCCACACCCTCGGGGGGCTCAGATACGCAGTATTTT TRBJ2-3 few . TRBV9
CASSELGVEGNEQFF TGTGCCAGCAGTGAATTAGGTGTAGAGGGAAATGAGCAGTTCTTC TRBJ2-1 . . TRBV6-1
CASSLVAGTYTGELFF TGCGCCAGCAGCTTGGTGGCAGGTACATACACCGGGGAGCTGTTTTTT TRBJ2-2 . . TRBV5-1
CASQGGRTDTQYF TGTGCCAGCCAAGGAGGGCGCACAGATACGCAGTATTTT TRBJ2-3 few . TRBV2
CSVEDPRRRGPNYGYTF TGCAGCGTTGAAGATCCGAGGCGGAGGGGGCCTAACTATGGCTACACCTTC TRBJ1-2 . TRBD1 TRBV29-1
CASSSWGVSSNTGELFF TGCGCCAGCAGCTCTTGGGGGGTTTCCTCGAACACCGGGGAGCTGTTTTTT TRBJ2-2 . . TRBV5-1
CASSQGGTRGADTQYF TGTGCCAGCAGCCAAGGCGGGACTAGAGGGGCAGATACGCAGTATTTT TRBJ2-3 few TRBD2 TRBV14
CASTKDSLNYGYTF TGTGCCAGCACCAAGGACAGCCTTAACTATGGCTACACCTTC TRBJ1-2 . . TRBV5-6
CASSTGLAWTDTQYF TGTGCCAGCAGCACGGGACTAGCGTGGACAGATACGCAGTATTTT TRBJ2-3 few TRBD2 TRBV5-6
CSVDRSGGTDEQFF TGCAGCGTGGACCGTAGCGGGGGGACAGATGAGCAGTTCTTC TRBJ2-1 few TRBD2 TRBV29-1
CASSSGSLNQPQHF TGTGCCAGCAGCTCCGGGTCTCTTAATCAGCCCCAGCATTTT TRBJ1-5 . . TRBV7-9
CASSIFPGDYGYTF TGTGCCAGTAGTATTTTTCCAGGCGATTATGGCTACACCTTC TRBJ1-2 . . TRBV19
CASSSAGTGVTEAFF TGTGCCAGCAGTTCGGCCGGGACAGGGGTCACTGAAGCTTTCTTT TRBJ1-1 . TRBD1 TRBV28
CASRPPGTEAFF TGTGCCAGCAGGCCGCCGGGCACTGAAGCTTTCTTT TRBJ1-1 few . TRBV6-1
CASSLGSGGSYNSPLHF TGTGCCAGCAGCTTGGGTTCAGGGGGCTCCTATAATTCACCCCTCCACTTT TRBJ1-6 few TRBD1 TRBV5-4
CASSFGGTASTDTQYF TGTGCCAGCAGTTTCGGAGGGACAGCCAGCACAGATACGCAGTATTTT TRBJ2-3 . . TRBV27
CASSPGGNEQFF TGTGCCAGCAGCCCGGGGGGCAATGAGCAGTTCTTC TRBJ2-1 . TRBD2 TRBV5-6
CASSLRTGSYNSPLHF TGTGCCAGCAGCTTAAGAACCGGCTCCTATAATTCACCCCTCCACTTT TRBJ1-6 . . TRBV7-2